This TCR beta chain originates from a study of blood T cell repertoires in COVID-19. Measured with immunoSEQ multiplex PCR; TCRdb has only the in-frame clones, and not every one. The data show under 250,000 clones, around 78% seen once. Germline loops: CDR1 DFQATT, CDR2 SNEGSKA (reference sequence). The CDR3 length is 15 residues. V was shortened by 3 bases and J by 2 bases, with 14 bases between the two germline ends. This receptor was obtained from a woman in her 70s with active or convalescent COVID-19. Sample: peripheral blood. This rearrangement joins TRBV20-1 to TRBJ1-3; TRBD1 is a possible D gene (6 bases). DNA for the CDR3: TGCAGTGCTAGTCTGGACAGCAACCCTGGAAACACCATATATTTT. This translates into CSASLDSNPGNTIYF.